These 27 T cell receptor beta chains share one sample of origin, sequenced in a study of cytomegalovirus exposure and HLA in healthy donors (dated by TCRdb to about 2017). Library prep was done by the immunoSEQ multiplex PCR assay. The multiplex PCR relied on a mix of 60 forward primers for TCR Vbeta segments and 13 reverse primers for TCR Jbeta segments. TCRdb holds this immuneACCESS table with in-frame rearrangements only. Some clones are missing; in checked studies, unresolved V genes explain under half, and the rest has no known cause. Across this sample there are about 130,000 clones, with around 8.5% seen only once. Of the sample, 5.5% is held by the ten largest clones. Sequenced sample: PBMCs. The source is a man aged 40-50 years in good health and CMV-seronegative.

CDR3 bases: TGTGCTACGGAGGGGCAGCGAGGGAACACTGAAGCTTTCTTT. Encoded protein: CATEGQRGNTEAFF. The rearrangement links TRBV6-1 to TRBJ1-1; D may be TRBD1 (5 bases). The CDR3 runs to 14 residues. Germline loops: CDR1 MNHNS, CDR2 SASEGT.

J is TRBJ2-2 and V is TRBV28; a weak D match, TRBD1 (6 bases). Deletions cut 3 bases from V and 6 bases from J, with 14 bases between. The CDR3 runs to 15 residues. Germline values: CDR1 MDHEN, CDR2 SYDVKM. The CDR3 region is CASSFVTGASGELFF. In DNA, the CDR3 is TGTGCCAGCAGTTTTGTGACAGGAGCTTCCGGGGAGCTGTTTTTT.

The CDR3: CASSPPGTSGGEQYF. Written as DNA, the CDR3 is TGTGCCAGCAGCCCACCCGGGACTAGCGGTGGCGAGCAGTACTTC. The chain carries TRBV7-2 and TRBJ2-7; 11 bases fit TRBD2. V lost 5 bases, J lost 6 bases, and 9 bases stayed unmatched. The CDR3 runs to 15 residues. The germline V gene has CDR1 SGHTA and CDR2 FQGNSA.

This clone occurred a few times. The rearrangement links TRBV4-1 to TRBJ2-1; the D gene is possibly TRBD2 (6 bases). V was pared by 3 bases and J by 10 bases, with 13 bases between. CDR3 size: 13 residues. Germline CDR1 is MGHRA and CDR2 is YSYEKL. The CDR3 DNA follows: TGCGCCAGCAGCCATCAGGGAGGTTACGAGCAGTTCTTC. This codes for CASSHQGGYEQFF.

Written as DNA, the CDR3 is TGCGCCAGCAGCTTGGGAGGGGGCACAAGCTCTGGAAACACCATATATTTT. Protein sequence: CASSLGGGTSSGNTIYF. The V and J genes are TRBV5-1 and TRBJ1-3; TRBD1 aligns across 7 bases. Germline loops: CDR1 SGHRS, CDR2 YFSETQ. The CDR3 is 17 amino acids. V trimming: 0 bases; J trimming: 0 bases; junction bases outside the gene matches: 6.

CDR3 sequence (DNA): TGTGCCACCAGCAGCCATCTCCGGGGTTTTGATTCACCCCTCCACTTT. It translates to CATSSHLRGFDSPLHF. The J gene is TRBJ1-6, the V gene TRBV15, with D unresolved. In germline, CDR1 is LNHNV, CDR2 YYDKDF (reference sequence). V was trimmed by 3 bases and J by 8 bases, leaving 17 bases between them. The CDR3 is 16 residues long.

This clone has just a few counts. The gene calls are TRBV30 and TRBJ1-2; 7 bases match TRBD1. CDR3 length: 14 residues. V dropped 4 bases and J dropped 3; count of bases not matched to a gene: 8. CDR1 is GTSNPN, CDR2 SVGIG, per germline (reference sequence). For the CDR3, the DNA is TGTGCCTGGACCATACCCGGGACAGACTATGGCTACACCTTC. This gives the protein CAWTIPGTDYGYTF. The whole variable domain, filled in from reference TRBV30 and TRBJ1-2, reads SQTIHQWPATLVQPVGSPLSLECTVEGTSNPNLYWYRQAAGRGLQLLFYSVGIGQISSEVPQNLSASRPQDRQFILSSKKLLLSDSGFYLCAWTIPGTDYGYTFGSGTRLTVV.

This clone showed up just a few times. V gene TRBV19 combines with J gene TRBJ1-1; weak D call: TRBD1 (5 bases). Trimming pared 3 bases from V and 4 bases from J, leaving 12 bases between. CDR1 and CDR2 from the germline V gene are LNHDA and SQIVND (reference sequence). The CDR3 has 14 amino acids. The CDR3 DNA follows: TGTGCCAGTAGTATGGAGACAGCGGGCACTGAAGCTTTCTTT. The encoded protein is CASSMETAGTEAFF.

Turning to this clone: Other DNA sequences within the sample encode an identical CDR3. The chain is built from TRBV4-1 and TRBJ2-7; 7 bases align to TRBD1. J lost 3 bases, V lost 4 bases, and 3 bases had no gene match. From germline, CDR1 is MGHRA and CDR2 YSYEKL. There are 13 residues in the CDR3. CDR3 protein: CASSPGQDYEQYF. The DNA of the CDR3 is TGCGCCAGCAGCCCCGGACAGGACTACGAGCAGTACTTC.

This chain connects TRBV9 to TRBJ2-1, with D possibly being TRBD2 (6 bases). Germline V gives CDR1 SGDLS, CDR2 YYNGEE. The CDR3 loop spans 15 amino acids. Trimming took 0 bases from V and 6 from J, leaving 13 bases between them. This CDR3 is CASSVAEGLRNEQFF. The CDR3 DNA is TGTGCCAGCAGCGTAGCTGAGGGACTCCGCAATGAGCAGTTCTTC.

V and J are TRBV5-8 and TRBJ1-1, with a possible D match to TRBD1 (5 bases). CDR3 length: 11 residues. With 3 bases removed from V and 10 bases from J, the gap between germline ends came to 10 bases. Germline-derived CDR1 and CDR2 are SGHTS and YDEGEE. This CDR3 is CASSSAGGAFF. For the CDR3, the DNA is TGTGCCAGCAGCTCGGCGGGGGGAGCTTTCTTT.

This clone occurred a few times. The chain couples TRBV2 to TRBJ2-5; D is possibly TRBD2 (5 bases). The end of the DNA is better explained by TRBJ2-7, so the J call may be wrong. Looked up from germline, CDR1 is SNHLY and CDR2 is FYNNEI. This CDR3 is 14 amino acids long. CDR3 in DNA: TGTGCCAGCGGCGTGTGGGGAGCCCCGAACGAGCAGTACTTC. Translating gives CASGVWGAPNEQYF.

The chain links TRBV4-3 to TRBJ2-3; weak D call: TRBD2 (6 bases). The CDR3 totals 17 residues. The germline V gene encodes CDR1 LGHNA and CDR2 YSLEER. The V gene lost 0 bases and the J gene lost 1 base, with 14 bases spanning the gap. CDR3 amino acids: CASSQDLRGSGTDTQYF. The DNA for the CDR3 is TGCGCCAGCAGCCAAGATCTTCGGGGGTCGGGCACAGATACGCAGTATTTT.

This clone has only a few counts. The CDR3 is CSVGGDEAFF. DNA for the CDR3: TGCAGCGTTGGGGGGGATGAAGCTTTCTTT. The V gene is TRBV29-1, the J gene TRBJ1-1, with a tentative D call TRBD1 (5 bases). Germline V gene data show CDR1 as SQVTM and CDR2 as ANQGSEA. V was cut by 4 bases and J by 7 bases, with 7 bases left in between. The CDR3 loop spans 10 amino acids.

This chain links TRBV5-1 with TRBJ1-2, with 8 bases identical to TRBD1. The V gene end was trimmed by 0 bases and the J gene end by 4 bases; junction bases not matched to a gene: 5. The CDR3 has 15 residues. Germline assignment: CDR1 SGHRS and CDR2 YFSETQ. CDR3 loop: CASSLGTGYAYGYTF. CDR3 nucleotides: TGCGCCAGCAGCTTGGGGACAGGGTATGCCTATGGCTACACCTTC.

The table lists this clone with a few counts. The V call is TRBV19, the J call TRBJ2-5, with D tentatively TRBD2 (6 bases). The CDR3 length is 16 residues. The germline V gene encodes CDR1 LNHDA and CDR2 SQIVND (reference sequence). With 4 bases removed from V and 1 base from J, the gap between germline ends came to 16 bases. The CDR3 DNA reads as TGTGCCAGTAGTAGGTTGGGGGGTGGACCCCAAGAGACCCAGTACTTC. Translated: CASSRLGGGPQETQYF.

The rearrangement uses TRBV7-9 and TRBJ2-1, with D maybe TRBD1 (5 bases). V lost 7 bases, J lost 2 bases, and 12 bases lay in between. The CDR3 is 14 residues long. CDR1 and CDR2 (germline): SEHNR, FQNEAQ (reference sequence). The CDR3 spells CASTNKGTYNEQFF. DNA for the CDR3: TGTGCCAGCACTAATAAGGGGACCTACAATGAGCAGTTCTTC.

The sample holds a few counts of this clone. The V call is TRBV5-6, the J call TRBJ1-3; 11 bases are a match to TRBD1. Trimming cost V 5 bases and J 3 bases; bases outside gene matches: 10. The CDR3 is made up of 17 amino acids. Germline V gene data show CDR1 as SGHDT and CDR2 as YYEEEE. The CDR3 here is CASRNGDRGSNGNTIYF. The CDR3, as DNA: TGTGCCAGCAGAAACGGGGACAGGGGGAGTAATGGAAACACCATATATTTT.

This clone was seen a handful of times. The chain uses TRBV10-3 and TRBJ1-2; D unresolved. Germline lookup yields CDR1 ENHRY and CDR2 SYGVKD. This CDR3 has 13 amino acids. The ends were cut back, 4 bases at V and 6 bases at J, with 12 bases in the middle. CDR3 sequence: CAISVRGSDGYTF. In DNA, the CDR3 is TGTGCCATCAGTGTAAGAGGGAGTGATGGCTACACCTTC.

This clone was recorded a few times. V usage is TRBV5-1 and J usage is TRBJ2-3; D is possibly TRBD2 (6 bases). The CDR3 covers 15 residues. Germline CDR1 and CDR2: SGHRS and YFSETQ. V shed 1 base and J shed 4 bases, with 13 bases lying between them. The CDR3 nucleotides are TGCGCCAGCAGCTTGCCTAGCGAGGGGTCAGATACGCAGTATTTT. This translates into CASSLPSEGSDTQYF.

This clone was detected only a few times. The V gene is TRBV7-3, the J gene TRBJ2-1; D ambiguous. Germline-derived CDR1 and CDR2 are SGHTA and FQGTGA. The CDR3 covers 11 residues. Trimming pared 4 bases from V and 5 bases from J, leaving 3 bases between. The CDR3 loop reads CASSSNNEQFF. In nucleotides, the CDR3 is TGTGCCAGCAGCTCAAACAATGAGCAGTTCTTC.

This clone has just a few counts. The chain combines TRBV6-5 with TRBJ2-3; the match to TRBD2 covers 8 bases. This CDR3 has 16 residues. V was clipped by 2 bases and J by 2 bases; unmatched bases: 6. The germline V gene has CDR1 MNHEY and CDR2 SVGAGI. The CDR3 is CASSYDAGGFTDTQYF. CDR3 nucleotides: TGTGCCAGCAGTTACGATGCGGGGGGTTTCACAGATACGCAGTATTTT.

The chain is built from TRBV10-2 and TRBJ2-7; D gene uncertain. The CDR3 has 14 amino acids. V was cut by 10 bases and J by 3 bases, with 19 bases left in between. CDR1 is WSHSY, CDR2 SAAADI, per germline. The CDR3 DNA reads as TGCGCCACCAACAAAGAGGTTCATCTCTACGAGCAGTACTTC. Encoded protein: CATNKEVHLYEQYF.

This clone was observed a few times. The CDR3, as DNA: TGTGCCAGCAGCCCTGGGGGGAGAAGGGCCCCCACCTACGAGCAGTACTTC. Its protein is CASSPGGRRAPTYEQYF. The V and J genes are TRBV14 and TRBJ2-7, with D maybe TRBD2 (6 bases). Germline CDR1 is SGHDN and CDR2 is FVKESK. The CDR3 is made up of 17 amino acids. Trimming left V 4 bases short and J 2 bases short, with 21 bases between.

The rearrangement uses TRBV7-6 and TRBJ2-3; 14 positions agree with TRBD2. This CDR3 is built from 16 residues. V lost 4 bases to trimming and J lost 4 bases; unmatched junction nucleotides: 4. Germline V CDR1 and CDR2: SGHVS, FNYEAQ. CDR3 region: CASSWGLAGEPDTQYF. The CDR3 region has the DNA TGTGCCAGCAGCTGGGGACTAGCGGGGGAGCCAGATACGCAGTATTTT.

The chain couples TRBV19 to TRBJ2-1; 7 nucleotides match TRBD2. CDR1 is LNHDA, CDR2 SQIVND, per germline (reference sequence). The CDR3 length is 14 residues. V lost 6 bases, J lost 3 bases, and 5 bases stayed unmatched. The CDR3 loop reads CASRSLADYNEQFF. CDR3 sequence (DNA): TGTGCCAGTAGAAGTCTAGCGGACTACAATGAGCAGTTCTTC.

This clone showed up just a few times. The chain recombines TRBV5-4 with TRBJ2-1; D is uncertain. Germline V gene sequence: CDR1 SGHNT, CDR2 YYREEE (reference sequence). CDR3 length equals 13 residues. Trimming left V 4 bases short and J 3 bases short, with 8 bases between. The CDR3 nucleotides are TGTGCCAGCAGCCCCACTGGCTACAATGAGCAGTTCTTC. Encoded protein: CASSPTGYNEQFF. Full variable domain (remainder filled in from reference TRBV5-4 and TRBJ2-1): ETGVTQSPTHLIKTRGQQVTLRCSSQSGHNTVSWYQQALGQGPQFIFQYYREEENGRGNFPPRFSGLQFPNYSSELNVNALELDDSALYLCASSPTGYNEQFFGPGTRLTVL.